This TCR beta chain was found in a study of molecular identifiers for immune sequencing clone quantification. The CDR3 length is 16 residues. CDR1 and CDR2 (germline): KGHDR, SFDVKD. The CD8+CD4-CCR7+CD45RA+ phenotype defined the sorted naive CD8 T cells. Study results and limitations: Clones of above 20 RNA copies carried over 97% of effector molecules; in naive cells they carried under 1%.

In preparing bulk TCR libraries, previously described methods and listed TCR primers were used. TCRdb redid the calling of the PCR reads with MiXCR, one entry per CDR3 protein. The sample has some 680,000 distinct CDR3 sequences, less than 30% seen once; the top ten hold about 0.81%. On this clonotype itself: Its antigen is still unknown. One junction end does not reproduce the germline sequence, and a read error may be involved.

Sequenced material: naive CD8+ T cells from blood, with Jurkat cell RNA spiked in. This sample's subset: FACS-sorted CD8+CD4-CCR7+CD45RA+ naive T cells. This receptor was obtained from a human donor in good health. Some libraries in this study had Jurkat cell RNA spiked in. V usage is TRBV24-1 and J usage is TRBJ2-2; 7 bases fit TRBD2. The CDR3 nucleotides read TGTGCCACCACCGACTCTAGCGGTGCGAACACCGGGGAGCCGTTTTTT. It is translated as CATTDSSGANTGEPFF.